Below, one TCR beta chain is given with its context. What it recognizes is unknown. The same CDR3 can be traced to other DNA sequences in this sample. This specimen belongs to a study of cytomegalovirus exposure and HLA in healthy donors. Overall study context: Prior work identified some 120 million unique TCR beta sequences in roughly 180 million T cells. Study results and limitations: Several of the most significant clusters appeared linked to common viral pathogens, based on a later analysis. Several V segments, TRBV6-2 and TRBV6-3 among them, could not be told apart and were dropped.

The PCR ran on 60 Vbeta and 13 Jbeta primers. Some clones are missing from TCRdb's copy, which holds only in-frame ones; the method was immunoSEQ multiplex PCR. The table records approximately 200,000 clones, about 77% of them present only once. From germline, CDR1 is SGHTA and CDR2 FQGNSA. The CDR3 spans 13 residues. The germline V and J ends were trimmed by 0 bases and 3 bases, with 6 bases remaining between them. Healthy bone marrow donors formed the donor group. The chain has TRBV7-2 and TRBJ2-7; possibly TRBD2 for D (6 bases). Source material: PBMCs. The TCR comes from a man aged 25-45 years in good health and CMV-seropositive. The CDR3 coding sequence is TGTGCCAGCAGCTTAGCGGGAGGCTACGAGCAGTACTTC. It yields the protein CASSLAGGYEQYF.